This T cell receptor (beta chain) was identified in a study of blood T cell repertoires in COVID-19. The method was immunoSEQ multiplex PCR; TCRdb's version includes in-frame clones alone and lacks a portion of them. The sample holds about 210,000 clones, 75% to 90% seen once. The V end lost 7 bases, the J end lost 6 bases, and 15 bases lay between the germline ends. The germline CDR1 and CDR2 sequences are MNHEY and SMNVEV (reference sequence). The CDR3 is 14 residues long. This clone was observed a few times. Sequencing was done on a sample of peripheral blood. The genes are TRBV27 and TRBJ2-2; maybe TRBD2 (5 bases). This clonotype was sampled from a woman in her seventies with COVID-19, enrolled during active disease. The CDR3 spells CASTLSRGSGELFF. CDR3 nucleotide sequence: TGTGCCAGCACTCTCAGTCGGGGTTCCGGGGAGCTGTTTTTT.